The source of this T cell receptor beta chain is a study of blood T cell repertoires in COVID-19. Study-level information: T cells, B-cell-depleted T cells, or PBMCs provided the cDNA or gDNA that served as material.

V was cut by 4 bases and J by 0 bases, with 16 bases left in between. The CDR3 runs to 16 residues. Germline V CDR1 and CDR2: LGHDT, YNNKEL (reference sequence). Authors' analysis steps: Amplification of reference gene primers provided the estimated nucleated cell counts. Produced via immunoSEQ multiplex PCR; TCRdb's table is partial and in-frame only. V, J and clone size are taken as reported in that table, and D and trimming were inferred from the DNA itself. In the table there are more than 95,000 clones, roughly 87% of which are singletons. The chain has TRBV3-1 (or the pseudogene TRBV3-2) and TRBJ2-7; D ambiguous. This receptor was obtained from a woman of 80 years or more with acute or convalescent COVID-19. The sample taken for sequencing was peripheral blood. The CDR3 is CASSRKRGSLSYEQYF. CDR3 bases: TGTGCCAGCAGCCGCAAGAGAGGCAGCCTCTCCTACGAGCAGTACTTC.